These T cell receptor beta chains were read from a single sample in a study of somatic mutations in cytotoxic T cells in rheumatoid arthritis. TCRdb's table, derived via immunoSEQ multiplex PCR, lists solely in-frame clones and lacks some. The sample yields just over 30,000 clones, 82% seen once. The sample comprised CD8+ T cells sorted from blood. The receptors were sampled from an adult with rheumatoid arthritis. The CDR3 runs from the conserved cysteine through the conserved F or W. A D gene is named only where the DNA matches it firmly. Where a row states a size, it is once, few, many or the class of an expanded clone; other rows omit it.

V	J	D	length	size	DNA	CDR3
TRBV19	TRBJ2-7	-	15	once	TGTGCCAGTAGTGTCGCCCTAGCGCTACCCTACGAGCAGTACTTC	CASSVALALPYEQYF
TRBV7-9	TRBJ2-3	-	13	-	TGTGCCAGCAGCTTAGAAATTTCAGATACGCAGTATTTT	CASSLEISDTQYF
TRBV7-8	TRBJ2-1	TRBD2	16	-	TGTGCCAGCAGCTCGCCGGGACTAGCGGCCTACAATGAGCAGTTCTTC	CASSSPGLAAYNEQFF
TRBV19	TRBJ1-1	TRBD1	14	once	TGTGCCAGTAACCGACAGGGGCTGAACACTGAAGCTTTCTTT	CASNRQGLNTEAFF
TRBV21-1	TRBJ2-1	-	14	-	TGTGCCAGCAGCAAAATCCCTGACGGCAGTACCTTGTTCTTC	CASSKIPDGSTLFF
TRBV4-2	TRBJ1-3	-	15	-	TGTGCCAGCAGCCAGTCGACAGAAGGTGGAAACACCATATATTTT	CASSQSTEGGNTIYF
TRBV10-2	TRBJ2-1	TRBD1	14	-	TGCGCCAGCAGTGAGCGGACAGGGGTCGATGAGCAGTTCTTC	CASSERTGVDEQFF
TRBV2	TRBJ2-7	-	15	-	TGTGCCAGCAGTGGGAGGTTGATCCTCTCCTACGAGCAGTACTTC	CASSGRLILSYEQYF
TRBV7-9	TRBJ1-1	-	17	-	TGTGCCAGCAGCCGAACACTAAGACCGGGGGCGAACACTGAAGCTTTCTTT	CASSRTLRPGANTEAFF
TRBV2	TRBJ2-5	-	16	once	TGTGCCAGCAGTGAACCCGACGGATTTATCCAAGAGACCCAGTACTTC	CASSEPDGFIQETQYF
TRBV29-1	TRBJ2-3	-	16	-	TGCAGCGTTGAAGATTGGGCTAGCGAGAGCACAGATACGCAGTATTTT	CSVEDWASESTDTQYF
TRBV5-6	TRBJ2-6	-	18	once	TGTGCCAGCAGCTTGGGCGGCCAGGGGATCTCTGGGGCCAACGTCCTGACTTTC	CASSLGGQGISGANVLTF
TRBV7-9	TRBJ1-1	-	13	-	TGTGCCAGCAGCGGTCAGGGTTACACTGAAGCTTTCTTT	CASSGQGYTEAFF
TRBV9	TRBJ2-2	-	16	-	TGTGCCAGCAGCGTAGGAGGCAGCGCGAACACCGGGGAGCTGTTTTTT	CASSVGGSANTGELFF
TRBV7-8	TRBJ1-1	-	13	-	TGTGCCAGCAGCCCGTCTCTCATGGCTGAAGCTTTCTTT	CASSPSLMAEAFF
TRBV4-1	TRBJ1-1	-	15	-	TGCGCCAGCAGCCAAGGGGGGGTGATGAACACTGAAGCTTTCTTT	CASSQGGVMNTEAFF
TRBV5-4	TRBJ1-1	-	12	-	TGTGCCAGCAGAGAGAGGGGGACTGAAGCTTTCTTT	CASRERGTEAFF
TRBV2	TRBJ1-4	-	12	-	TGTGCCAGCAGTCCCGTTGGTGAAAAACTGTTTTTT	CASSPVGEKLFF
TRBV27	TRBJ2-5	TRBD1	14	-	TGTGCCAGCAGTTCGACAGGGAACCAAGAGACCCAGTACTTC	CASSSTGNQETQYF
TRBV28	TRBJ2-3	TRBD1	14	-	TGTGCCAGCAGTTTACAGGGGGAAACAGATACGCAGTATTTT	CASSLQGETDTQYF
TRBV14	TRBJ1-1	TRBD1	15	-	TGTGCCAGCAGCCAAGAGTCGTGGGACAGCGCTGAAGCTTTCTTT	CASSQESWDSAEAFF
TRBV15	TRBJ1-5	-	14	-	TGTGCCACCAGCAGAGAGGGGAGCCGGCAGCCCCAGCATTTT	CATSREGSRQPQHF
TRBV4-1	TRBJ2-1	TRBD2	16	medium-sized	TGCGCCAGCAGCCAAGAGCGGGGGGGGCCCTGGAATGAGCAGTTCTTC	CASSQERGGPWNEQFF
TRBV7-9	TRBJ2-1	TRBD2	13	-	TGTGCCAGCAGTTGGACTAGCGCTGGTGAGCAGTTCTTC	CASSWTSAGEQFF
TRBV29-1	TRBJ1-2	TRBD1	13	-	TGCAGCGTTGAAAGCGGACAGGGGGGTGGCTACACCTTC	CSVESGQGGGYTF
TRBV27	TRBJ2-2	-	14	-	TGTGCCAGCAGGACTCTCGGGCCCACCGGGGAGCTGTTTTTT	CASRTLGPTGELFF
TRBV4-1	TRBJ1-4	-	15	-	TGCGCCAGCAGCCCTAACATCGGAACTAATGAAAAACTGTTTTTT	CASSPNIGTNEKLFF
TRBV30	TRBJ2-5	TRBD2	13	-	TGTGCCTGGACACTAGCGGGGTGGGAGACCCAGTACTTC	CAWTLAGWETQYF
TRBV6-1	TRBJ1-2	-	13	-	TGTGCCAGCAGATCCCGGGGGACCTATGGCTACACCTTC	CASRSRGTYGYTF
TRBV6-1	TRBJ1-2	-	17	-	TGTGCCAGCAGTGAAACCCTCACAGGGTCGGGACCATATGGCTACACCTTC	CASSETLTGSGPYGYTF
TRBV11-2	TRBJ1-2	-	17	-	TGTGCCAGCAGCTTGGCAACAGGTCGCATGACTAACTATGGCTACACCTTC	CASSLATGRMTNYGYTF
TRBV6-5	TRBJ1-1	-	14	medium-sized	TGTGCCAGCAGTTACTATGTGGGGCGGACTGAAGCTTTCTTT	CASSYYVGRTEAFF
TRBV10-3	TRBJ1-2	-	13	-	TGTGCCATCAGTGAGCCAGGGGTGAATGGCTACACCTTC	CAISEPGVNGYTF
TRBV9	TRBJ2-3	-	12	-	TGTGCCAGCAGCGCCCTCACAGATACGCAGTATTTT	CASSALTDTQYF
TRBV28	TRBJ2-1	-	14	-	TGTGCCAGCAGCCAAGTCAACCGGGGGAATGAGCAGTTCTTC	CASSQVNRGNEQFF
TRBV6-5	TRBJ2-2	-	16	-	TGTGCCAGCAGTTCGGACCGCCTAAGTATCACCGGGGAGCTGTTTTTT	CASSSDRLSITGELFF
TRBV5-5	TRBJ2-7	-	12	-	TGTGCCAGCAGCTTAGGGGGTTACGAGCAGTACTTC	CASSLGGYEQYF
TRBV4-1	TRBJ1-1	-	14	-	TGCGCCAGCAGCCAAGATCGGGGGAACACTGAAGCTTTCTTT	CASSQDRGNTEAFF
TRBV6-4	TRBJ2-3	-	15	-	TGTGCCAGCAGTGACGGAGAGGGAGGCACAGATACGCAGTATTTT	CASSDGEGGTDTQYF
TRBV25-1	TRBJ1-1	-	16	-	TGTGCCAGCAGTGAGAGCCGGGTAGGGCTGAACACTGAAGCTTTCTTT	CASSESRVGLNTEAFF
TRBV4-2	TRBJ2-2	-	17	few	TGTGCCAGCAGCCAAGCGGTCGAAGGGGGAACCACCGGGGAGCTGTTTTTT	CASSQAVEGGTTGELFF